This T cell receptor (beta chain) was retrieved from a study of cytomegalovirus exposure and HLA in healthy donors. As for this clone: Its antigen remains unidentified.

PCR involved 60 Vbeta and 13 Jbeta primers. This table comes from immunoSEQ multiplex PCR, and its TCRdb copy is limited to in-frame clones, with some not included. The table has tens of thousands of clones, roughly 80% seen once; the top ten hold over 2.5%. Study conclusions and caveats: The study designated 150 or so TCR beta chains cytomegalovirus-associated.

The receptor comes from a woman in her 30s in good health and CMV-seronegative. What was sequenced was PBMCs.

CDR3: CASSQWGDQPQHF. The DNA of the CDR3 is TGTGCCAGCAGTCAGTGGGGGGACCAGCCCCAGCATTTT. This chain uses TRBV27 with TRBJ1-5, with D possibly being TRBD1 (5 bases). Germline assignment: CDR1 MNHEY and CDR2 SMNVEV (reference sequence). The germline V and J ends were trimmed by 5 bases and 7 bases, with 12 bases remaining between them. The CDR3 extends over 13 amino acids.